The 21 T cell receptor beta chains below come from one sample, sequenced in a study of Graves' ophthalmopathy and Graves' hyperthyroidism. RNA transcripts served as template for amplifying TCR beta CDR3 sequences. A first-round RT-PCR used HTBI primers, followed by a second-round multiplex PCR. TCRdb reprocessed the multiplex PCR reads with MiXCR, giving one entry per CDR3 protein. The sample has hundreds of thousands of distinct CDR3 sequences; more than 20% are singletons. The sequencing sample was made of peripheral blood. These receptor sequences come from a woman between 18 and 29 years old with stable Graves' hyperthyroidism.

This clonotype was counted many times. The V gene is TRBV11-2, the J gene TRBJ2-6, with a weak D call TRBD1 (6 bases). The length of the CDR3 is 15 residues. With 5 bases removed from V and 2 bases from J, the gap between germline ends came to 10 bases. The germline V gene has CDR1 SGHAT and CDR2 FQNNGV. The CDR3 DNA is TGTGCCAGCAGCACAGGGTGGACTGGGGCCAACGTCCTGACTTTC. Amino acid sequence: CASSTGWTGANVLTF. The full variable domain, completed using reference TRBV11-2 and TRBJ2-6, is EAGVAQSPRYKIIEKRQSVAFWCNPISGHATLYWYQQILGQGPKLLIQFQNNGVVDDSQLPKDRFSAERLKGVDSTLKIQPAKLEDSAVYLCASSTGWTGANVLTFGAGSRLTVL.

The chain has TRBV12-3 or TRBV12-4 and TRBJ1-3, with D unresolved. V gave up 8 bases and J gave up 7 bases, with 15 bases separating them. CDR3 length: 13 amino acids. CDR3 nucleotide sequence: TGTGCCAGCGGCGGGAGCCTGTTCAACACCATATATTTT. Its translation: CASGGSLFNTIYF.

In its sample, this clonotype was seen many times. The chain employs TRBV13 and TRBJ1-2; maybe TRBD1 (6 bases). This CDR3 region has 15 residues. V was pared by 5 bases and J by 3 bases, with 16 bases between. CDR1 and CDR2 from the germline V gene are PRHDT and FYEKMQ (reference sequence). The CDR3, as DNA: TGTGCCAGCAGCACCAGGGGCGCAGGGGACTATGGCTACACCTTC. Amino acids: CASSTRGAGDYGYTF.

The chain employs TRBV24-1 and TRBJ1-1; unclear D gene. Germline loops: CDR1 KGHDR, CDR2 SFDVKD. This CDR3 spans 12 amino acids. V gave up 9 bases and J gave up 1 base, with 8 bases separating them. The CDR3 region is CATVMANTEAFF. In DNA, the CDR3 is TGTGCCACCGTAATGGCGAACACTGAAGCTTTCTTT.

The chain joins TRBV19 to TRBJ2-1, with TRBD2 matching 7 bases. The CDR3 spans 14 residues. V dropped 5 bases and J dropped 8; count of bases not matched to a gene: 9. Germline loops: CDR1 LNHDA, CDR2 SQIVND (reference sequence). The CDR3 region is CASSFGREFDEQFF. CDR3 in DNA: TGTGCCAGTAGTTTCGGGCGGGAGTTCGATGAGCAGTTCTTC. The whole variable domain, filled in from reference TRBV19 and TRBJ2-1, reads DGGITQSPKYLFRKEGQNVTLSCEQNLNHDAMYWYRQDPGQGLRLIYYSQIVNDFQKGDIAEGYSVSREKKESFPLTVTSAQKNPTAFYLCASSFGREFDEQFFGPGTRLTVL.

This clonotype was detected many times. The chain recombines TRBV6-2 or TRBV6-3 with TRBJ2-7, with D possibly matching TRBD2 (5 bases). Germline V gives CDR1 MNHEY, CDR2 SVGEGT. V shed 10 bases and J shed 1 base, with 11 bases lying between them. The CDR3 has 12 amino acids. CDR3 in amino acids: CATTGSSYEQYF. CDR3 sequence (DNA): TGTGCCACTACGGGGAGTTCCTACGAGCAGTACTTC.

In this sample, this clonotype turned up many times. J is TRBJ2-7 and V is TRBV6-2 or TRBV6-3; 9 bases align to TRBD1. Germline V CDR1 and CDR2: MNHEY, SVGEGT. The trim removed 4 bases at V and 2 bases at J, leaving 6 bases unmatched. The CDR3 is 15 residues long. The CDR3 loop is CASSSDRGRTYEQYF. CDR3 nucleotide sequence: TGTGCCAGCAGTTCTGACAGGGGGAGAACCTACGAGCAGTACTTC.

This clonotype was counted many times. The gene calls are TRBV24-1 and TRBJ2-5; tentatively, D is TRBD1 (5 bases). This CDR3 has 15 residues. CDR1 is KGHDR, CDR2 SFDVKD, per germline. V lost 1 base to trimming and J lost 5 bases, with 13 bases between them. In DNA, the CDR3 is TGTGCCACCAGTGATTTAAGGGGTTTAGAGGAGACCCAGTACTTC. Residues: CATSDLRGLEETQYF.

At least ten counts were recorded for this clonotype. The chain combines TRBV24-1 with TRBJ2-2; 7 nucleotides match TRBD1. With V trimmed by 3 bases and J by 5 bases, 8 bases remained unmatched. Germline V gives CDR1 KGHDR, CDR2 SFDVKD. This CDR3 has 16 amino acids. CDR3 coding DNA: TGTGCCACCAGTGATCCCGGGGCAGGGGGAACCGGGGAGCTGTTTTTT. Its protein product is CATSDPGAGGTGELFF.

This clonotype has ten or more counts. The chain uses TRBV7-2 and TRBJ1-5; 9 bases map to TRBD1. With 3 bases clipped from V and 1 base from J, the junction kept 16 bases outside the gene matches. CDR1 SGHTA and CDR2 FQGNSA come from the germline V gene. The CDR3 is made up of 20 amino acids. The CDR3 protein is CASSFFYRDREIRSNQPQHF. CDR3 sequence (DNA): TGTGCCAGCAGCTTCTTCTACCGGGACAGGGAGATTAGAAGCAATCAGCCCCAGCATTTT.

This chain connects TRBV20-1 to TRBJ2-7, with 9 bases lining up with TRBD1. Germline lookup yields CDR1 DFQATT and CDR2 SNEGSKA (reference sequence). CDR3 length equals 15 residues. Trimming cost V 5 bases and J 6 bases; bases outside gene matches: 14. The CDR3 coding sequence is TGCAGTGCTGGATCTCCGGGACAGGGTACCTCCGAGCAGTACTTC. Its translation: CSAGSPGQGTSEQYF.

This clonotype has a count of ten or more. The CDR3 loop reads CASSRARQLNYGYTF. The CDR3 DNA sequence: TGTGCCAGCAGCCGAGCTAGACAGTTAAACTATGGCTACACCTTC. The rearrangement links TRBV13 to TRBJ1-2; D possibly corresponds to TRBD1 (5 bases). Germline V lookup: CDR1 PRHDT, CDR2 FYEKMQ (reference sequence). V was cut by 5 bases and J by 2 bases, with 15 bases left in between. This CDR3 is built from 15 residues.

This clonotype appeared many times. The chain joins TRBV6-1 to TRBJ1-3, with D possibly being TRBD1 (5 bases). V gave up 0 bases and J gave up 14 bases, with 17 bases separating them. The CDR3 runs 14 residues. Germline V gene lookup returns CDR1 MNHNS and CDR2 SASEGT. The CDR3 DNA reads as TGTGCCAGCAGTGAAGCGGTGGGGCCCAACGGGGTATATTTT. Amino acids: CASSEAVGPNGVYF.

This clonotype was seen a handful of times. The CDR3 DNA is TGCAGTGCTAACGACGGGGGTCGGGGGGAGACCCAGTACTTC. It is translated as CSANDGGRGETQYF. The J gene is TRBJ2-5, the V gene TRBV20-1; D might be TRBD2 (6 bases). Deletions cut 4 bases from V and 5 bases from J, with 17 bases between. Germline CDR1 reads DFQATT; CDR2 reads SNEGSKA (reference sequence). The CDR3 runs 14 residues.

This clonotype was recorded many times. The V and J genes are TRBV4-1 and TRBJ1-5; tentative D call: TRBD1 (5 bases). Trimming removed 1 base at V and 4 bases at J, with 11 bases between. The germline CDR1 and CDR2 sequences are MGHRA and YSYEKL. The CDR3 is 15 residues long. The CDR3 reads CASSQVQGGNQPQHF. CDR3 DNA: TGCGCCAGCAGCCAAGTCCAGGGCGGGAATCAGCCCCAGCATTTT.

This clonotype was picked up a small number of times. The chain couples TRBV20-1 to TRBJ2-2; weak D call: TRBD2 (7 bases). From germline, CDR1 is DFQATT and CDR2 SNEGSKA (reference sequence). V lost 5 bases and J 7 bases, leaving 23 bases between the germline ends. CDR3 size: 16 residues. CDR3 nucleotide sequence: TGCAGTGCTGATTCGGGGAGGGGGAGCGGGTACGGGGAGCTGTTTTTT. Translating gives CSADSGRGSGYGELFF.

In this sample, this clonotype turned up many times. The chain uses TRBV11-2 and TRBJ1-2, with D perhaps matching TRBD1 (5 bases). The CDR3 covers 16 residues. Germline loops: CDR1 SGHAT, CDR2 FQNNGV. The ends were cut back, 5 bases at V and 0 bases at J, with 16 bases in the middle. CDR3 bases: TGTGCCAGCAGCCAATCGCCGGGGGTTACTAACTATGGCTACACCTTC. Its translation: CASSQSPGVTNYGYTF.

This clonotype was picked up many times. The rearrangement joins TRBV18 to TRBJ1-2; TRBD1 is a possible D gene (5 bases). The CDR3 extends over 13 amino acids. Trimming removed 3 bases at V and 10 bases at J, with 15 bases between. Germline V gives CDR1 KGHSH, CDR2 LQKENI. The CDR3 is CASSPRQGLDYTF. As DNA, the CDR3 is TGTGCCAGCTCACCTAGGCAGGGACTCGACTACACCTTC.

This clonotype was picked up many times. V and J are TRBV20-1 and TRBJ2-5; TRBD2 matches at 8 bases. Germline V gene data show CDR1 as DFQATT and CDR2 as SNEGSKA (reference sequence). V dropped 3 bases and J dropped 3; count of bases not matched to a gene: 6. The CDR3 extends over 14 amino acids. CDR3 DNA sequence: TGCAGTGCTAGCCTGCTAGCGGGTAAAGAGACCCAGTACTTC. Amino acids: CSASLLAGKETQYF.

This clonotype was detected many times. The chain has TRBV11-2 and TRBJ2-7, with a weak D call TRBD2 (5 bases). The germline V and J ends were trimmed by 4 bases and 0 bases, with 10 bases remaining between them. Germline loops: CDR1 SGHAT, CDR2 FQNNGV. The CDR3 is made up of 14 amino acids. The CDR3 is CASSSIRDSYEQYF. The CDR3, as DNA: TGTGCCAGCAGCTCAATCCGGGACTCCTACGAGCAGTACTTC.

This clonotype has ten or more counts. A single base separates this from a much larger clone, so it may be a read error. The V call is TRBV28, the J call TRBJ2-5, with TRBD1 identical over 7 bases. The CDR3 has 15 residues. V gave up 6 bases and J gave up 2 bases; unmatched junction bases: 9. Per germline, CDR1 MDHEN and CDR2 SYDVKM. The CDR3 protein is CASSRQTGKQETQYF. For the CDR3, the DNA is TGTGCCAGCAGCCGACAGACAGGGAAGCAAGAGACCCAGTACTTC.